The 10 T cell receptor beta chains below all came from one sample that was sequenced in a study of blood T cell repertoires in COVID-19. Profiled with immunoSEQ multiplex PCR; TCRdb holds only in-frame clones, not every one. Among about 50,000 clones listed, under 85% were seen once. Sample: peripheral blood. These receptors were taken from a human donor in a cohort sampled during active COVID-19.

The rearrangement joins TRBV5-1 to TRBJ2-6, with a possible D match to TRBD1 (5 bases). V was cut by 0 bases and J by 0 bases, with 7 bases left in between. The length of the CDR3 is 16 residues. CDR1 and CDR2 from the germline V gene are SGHRS and YFSETQ. Here the CDR3 reads CASSLGQSSGANVLTF. CDR3 bases: TGCGCCAGCAGCTTGGGACAGAGCTCTGGGGCCAACGTCCTGACTTTC.

In this sample, this clone turned up once. V and J are TRBV2 and TRBJ1-1, with 7 bases that match TRBD1. V lost 6 bases, J lost 4 bases, and 8 bases stayed unmatched. The length of the CDR3 is 14 residues. Germline CDR1 reads SNHLY; CDR2 reads FYNNEI. CDR3 amino acids: CASREKGQITEAFF. CDR3 coding DNA: TGTGCCAGCAGAGAAAAGGGACAGATCACTGAAGCTTTCTTT.

The V gene is TRBV3-1 (or the pseudogene TRBV3-2), the J gene TRBJ1-5; 8 nucleotides match TRBD1. Germline trimming cut 4 bases from V and 6 bases from J; bases unmatched to any gene: 8. The CDR3 spans 15 residues. Germline assignment: CDR1 LGHDT and CDR2 YNNKEL (reference sequence). The CDR3 DNA follows: TGTGCCAGCAGCCCAAGACAGGGGTCAGTTCAGCCCCAGCATTTT. Protein sequence: CASSPRQGSVQPQHF.

The rearrangement uses TRBV27 and TRBJ1-6, with D possibly matching TRBD1 (6 bases). The CDR3 totals 15 residues. Germline V gene sequence: CDR1 MNHEY, CDR2 SMNVEV (reference sequence). The germline V and J ends were trimmed by 2 bases and 8 bases, with 13 bases remaining between them. The CDR3 DNA reads as TGTGCCAGCAGTTTAAATCAGGGGATGGATTCACCCCTCCACTTT. Translated, it gives CASSLNQGMDSPLHF.

This chain uses TRBV27 with TRBJ2-6, with 8 bases aligning to TRBD1. The ends lost 2 bases at V and 2 bases at J; junction bases unmatched: 5. This CDR3 spans 17 amino acids. CDR1 and CDR2 (germline): MNHEY, SMNVEV (reference sequence). CDR3 region: CASSLQGARTGANVLTF. For the CDR3, the DNA is TGTGCCAGCAGTTTACAGGGGGCGCGCACTGGGGCCAACGTCCTGACTTTC.

In this sample, this clone turned up once. This rearrangement joins TRBV5-1 to TRBJ1-2; the D is unclear. CDR3 size: 14 residues. V was shortened by 4 bases and J by 7 bases, with 17 bases between the two germline ends. Germline V CDR1 and CDR2: SGHRS, YFSETQ. The CDR3 loop is CASSSGNKETGYTF. The CDR3 DNA is TGCGCCAGCAGCAGCGGGAACAAGGAGACTGGCTACACCTTC.

This clone is judged medium-sized. The chain uses TRBV4-1 and TRBJ1-6, with 8 bases aligning to TRBD1. CDR3 length: 15 residues. The germline V gene encodes CDR1 MGHRA and CDR2 YSYEKL. The V and J ends lost 5 bases and 5 bases, in that order; junction bases with no gene match: 5. The CDR3 protein is CASSRKTGDNSPLHF. CDR3 nucleotide sequence: TGCGCCAGCAGCAGAAAGACAGGGGATAATTCACCCCTCCACTTT.

The V call is TRBV7-2, the J call TRBJ1-1; no clear D gene. CDR1 is SGHTA, CDR2 FQGNSA, per germline. Between the trimmed V and J ends, which lost 5 bases and 3 bases, there was a span of 4 bases. The CDR3 runs to 11 residues. CDR3 nucleotides: TGTGCCAGCAGCCTATACACTGAAGCTTTCTTT. Its translation: CASSLYTEAFF.

V gene TRBV6-5 combines with J gene TRBJ2-5; 8 bases map to TRBD2. The CDR3 is 14 amino acids. V dropped 8 bases and J dropped 5; count of bases not matched to a gene: 10. Per germline, CDR1 MNHEY and CDR2 SVGAGI. The CDR3 spells CASGASGFGETQYF. In DNA form, the CDR3 reads TGTGCCAGCGGCGCTAGCGGGTTCGGGGAGACCCAGTACTTC.

The J gene is TRBJ1-1, the V gene TRBV10-3, with 8 positions matching TRBD1. The CDR3 has 14 amino acids. Germline-derived CDR1 and CDR2 are ENHRY and SYGVKD. The ends lost 3 bases at V and 4 bases at J; junction bases unmatched: 4. The CDR3 bases are TGTGCCATCAGTGATGAACAGGGGGGCACTGAAGCTTTCTTT. It encodes CAISDEQGGTEAFF.